Included here is one TCR beta chain sequence, with context. Its antigen is not known. Blood was drawn at the time of colonoscopy. Clones were read by immunoSEQ multiplex PCR, and TCRdb kept only the in-frame ones, dropping some. The sample includes roughly 70,000 clones, roughly nine tenths of them seen just once. Germline CDR1 is MNHEY and CDR2 is SVGAGI. The ends were cut back, 6 bases at V and 7 bases at J, with 14 bases in the middle. CDR3 length: 13 amino acids. The record originates from a study of pediatric ulcerative colitis. Study-wide results and caveats: No controls had the two rectal clonotypes shared by ulcerative colitis patients. Ulcerative colitis patients shared more blood-rectal clones than controls.

The clonotype was recovered from a boy aged 5-17 years with severe ulcerative colitis. The chain employs TRBV6-5 and TRBJ2-3, with D maybe TRBD2 (5 bases). Sequencing was done on a sample of blood. In DNA, the CDR3 is TGTGCCAGCAGAACCTGGACTGCTAATACGCAGTATTTT. This codes for CASRTWTANTQYF.